The clone carrying this T cell receptor beta chain was seen a few times. Trimming removed 3 bases from V and 5 bases from J, with 11 bases in between. The CDR3 extends over 14 amino acids. Per germline, CDR1 LNHDA and CDR2 SQIVND (reference sequence). Clones were read by immunoSEQ multiplex PCR, and TCRdb kept only the in-frame ones, dropping some. Of approximately 63,000 clones in the sample, 78% were seen once. The sample is drawn from a study of radiation and T cells in renal cell carcinoma. Background on the study: Nephrectomy followed 15 Gy stereotactic body radiation by 4 weeks.

Indicated time point: baseline pretreatment blood. Treatment given: 15 Gy SBRT to primary tumor, nephrectomy 4 weeks later. The chain recombines TRBV19 with TRBJ1-5; D is uncertain. The clonotype originates from a man between 60 and 75 years old with renal cell carcinoma. Sample: blood, taken from a patient whose treatment included radiotherapy and nephrectomy. Here the CDR3 DNA reads TGTGCCAGTAGTATTTGGGTTGGGGATCAGCCCCAGCATTTT. Its translation: CASSIWVGDQPQHF.